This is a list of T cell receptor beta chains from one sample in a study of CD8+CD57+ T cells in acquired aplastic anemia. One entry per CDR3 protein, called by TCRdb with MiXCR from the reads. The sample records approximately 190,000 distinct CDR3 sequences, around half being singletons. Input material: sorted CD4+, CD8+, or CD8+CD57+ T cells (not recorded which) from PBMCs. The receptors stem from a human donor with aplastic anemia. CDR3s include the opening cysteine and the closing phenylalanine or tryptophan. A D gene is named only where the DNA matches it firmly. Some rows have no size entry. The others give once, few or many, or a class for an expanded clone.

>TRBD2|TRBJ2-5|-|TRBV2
CASKREWNTGVAETQYF
TGTGCCAGCAAGCGGGAGTGGAACACCGGGGTTGCGGAGACCCAGTACTTC
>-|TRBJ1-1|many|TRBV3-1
CASTDSGKGNTEAFF
TGTGCCAGCACCGATTCCGGGAAGGGAAACACTGAAGCTTTCTTT
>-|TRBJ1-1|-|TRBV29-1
CSVGYKQLNTEAFF
TGCAGCGTTGGGTACAAACAGTTGAACACTGAAGCTTTCTTT
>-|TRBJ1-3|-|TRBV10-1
CASKGKQKNSGNTIYF
TGCGCCAGCAAGGGGAAACAGAAGAACTCTGGAAACACCATATATTTT
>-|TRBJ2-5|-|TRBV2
CASSDYLGQETQYF
TGTGCCAGCAGTGATTACCTCGGACAAGAGACCCAGTACTTC
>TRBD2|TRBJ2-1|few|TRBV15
CATSSGLAGNNEQFF
TGTGCCACCAGCTCAGGACTAGCGGGCAACAATGAGCAGTTCTTC
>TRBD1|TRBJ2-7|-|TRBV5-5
CASSLRGPYEQYF
TGTGCCAGCAGTCTGAGGGGGCCATACGAGCAGTACTTC
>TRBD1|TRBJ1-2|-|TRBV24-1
CATSDSQGKYGYTF
TGTGCCACCAGTGATTCACAGGGGAAATATGGCTACACCTTC
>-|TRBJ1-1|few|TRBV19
CASNQGLTNTEAFF
TGTGCCAGTAATCAGGGGCTAACGAACACTGAAGCTTTCTTT
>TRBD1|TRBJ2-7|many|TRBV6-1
CASSPFPGQGSPYEQYF
TGTGCCAGCAGTCCCTTTCCGGGACAGGGTTCGCCCTACGAGCAGTACTTC
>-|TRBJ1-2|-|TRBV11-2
CASSLDAGANYGYTF
TGTGCCAGCAGCTTGGACGCTGGGGCTAACTATGGCTACACCTTC
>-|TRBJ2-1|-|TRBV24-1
CATSPAESPYNEQFF
TGTGCCACGAGTCCTGCCGAGAGCCCCTACAATGAGCAGTTCTTC
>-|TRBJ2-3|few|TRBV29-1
CSVGWGSTDTQYF
TGCAGCGTTGGCTGGGGGAGCACAGATACGCAGTATTTT
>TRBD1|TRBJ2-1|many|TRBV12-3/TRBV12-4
CASSLLGQGGNEQFF
TGTGCCAGCAGTTTGCTGGGACAGGGGGGCAATGAGCAGTTCTTC
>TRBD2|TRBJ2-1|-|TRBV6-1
CASSLLAGIMFF
TGTGCCAGCAGTCTTCTAGCGGGAATTATGTTCTTC
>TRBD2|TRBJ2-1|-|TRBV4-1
CATGPTSSNEQFF
TGCGCCACGGGTCCGACTAGCAGCAATGAGCAGTTCTTC
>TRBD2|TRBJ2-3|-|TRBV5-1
CASSSGRSGSWADTQYF
TGCGCCAGCAGCTCAGGGAGAAGCGGGAGTTGGGCAGATACGCAGTATTTT
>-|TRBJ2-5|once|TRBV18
CASSQSQPPETQYF
TGTGCCAGCTCACAATCACAACCTCCAGAGACCCAGTACTTC
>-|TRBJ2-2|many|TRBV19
CASSRRGNLGTGELFF
TGTGCCAGTAGTCGCCGGGGGAACCTGGGCACCGGGGAGCTGTTTTTT
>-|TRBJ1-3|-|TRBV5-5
CASSLVGTTGNTIYF
TGTGCCAGCAGCTTGGTCGGGACAACTGGAAACACCATATATTTT
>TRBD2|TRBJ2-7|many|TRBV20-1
CSALGELAAEREQYF
TGCAGTGCCCTCGGCGAACTAGCGGCCGAACGAGAGCAGTACTTC
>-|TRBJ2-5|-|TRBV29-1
CSVVMGQETQYF
TGCAGCGTTGTTATGGGTCAAGAGACCCAGTACTTC
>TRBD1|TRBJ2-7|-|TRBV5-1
CASSPRGQGNSYEQHF
TGCGCCAGCAGCCCGAGGGGACAGGGGAATTCCTACGAGCAGCACTTC